This paragraph reports one T cell receptor beta chain. This clone was recorded only once. Its recognized antigen is unknown. No qualities accompany the bases; no much larger clone lies one base away. This entry belongs to a study of shared clonotypes between healthy human individuals (TCRdb year 2020). With respect to the entire study: The cohort included three men and a couple of women between 18 and 49 years of age. Per donor, leukapheresis produced somewhere between about 0.94 and 10 billion PBMCs. To estimate repertoire size and how much clonotypes are shared between individuals, the study performed deep sequencing of blood TCR repertoires from roughly five healthy adults. For each donor, CD4 naive and CD4 memory were each given three plates, CD8 naive was given two plates, and CD8 memory was given one plate. Libraries were prepared and TCR repertoires were sequenced by different laboratories using diverse techniques, in order to increase sequencing depth and limit assay-specific biases. Results the study describes overall, beyond this receptor: Clonotypes shared by all four sorted-subset donors showed higher generation probabilities than non-shared clonotypes. Pairwise subsampling indicated that sequencing depth was expected to affect the degree of clonotype sharing among donors. Incomplete sequencing was indicated by rarefaction of sorted-subset datasets, despite the large sequencing depth. Across a handful of donors, around 5% of naive CD4, roughly 3.5% of naive CD8, 2.3% of memory CD4, and approximately 0.4% of memory CD8 clonotypes were shared. Naive subsets generally had larger estimated clonotype richness than memory subsets. Sampling was restricted to blood, and TCR repertoires in tissues likely differ from the TCR repertoires found in blood. Because the study included a small number of donors, the genetic and exposure-history diversity represented was limited.

For the CD8 naive samples, CD45RO-negative cells were positively selected for CCR7, yielding a CD45RA+CCR7+ population from which TemRA cells were excluded. Donors were healthy HIV-negative adults with no recently reported acute infections or vaccinations. All donors were Caucasian adults living in Nashville, Tennessee, USA. Blood was obtained by leukapheresis, after which PBMCs were separated by Ficoll-Histopaque density gradient centrifugation and cryopreserved in liquid nitrogen vapor phase. Purity and quantity of every magnetically sorted T cell population were checked by analytical flow cytometry. From each sorted fraction, genomic DNA was isolated and quantified by UV absorbance on a Nanodrop 2000c. Using the deep immunoSEQ assay, TCR CDR3 regions were amplified from genomic DNA by multiplex PCR. Genomic DNA extracted from each cell subset was distributed evenly over all wells of several immunoSEQ 96-well plates, and each plate served as one replicate. For sorted subsets, around 200 ng genomic DNA, equal to some 28,000 T cell genomes, was loaded into each replicate PCR. The purified libraries were quantified using a Qubit 3.0 fluorometer, sized with a Bioanalyzer 2100, and then quantified again using the KAPA Library Quantification kit. Every immunoSEQ 96-well plate was sequenced on a dedicated single-read 150-cycle Illumina NextSeq 550 flow cell. As for the original processing: Because only junctional sequences without quality scores were contained in the immunoSEQ output, filtering matching that applied to full-length reads could not be performed. Sequences were annotated with PyIR, a Python wrapper for IgBLAST v1.9, and V/J genes and CDR3 were assigned using IMGT germline references. Reads were removed for weak V/J assignments (E-value above 1e-6), missing CDR3, stop codons, out-of-frame junctions, or ambiguous translated residues. A V3J clonotype was defined by an identical inferred V gene, J gene, and CDR3 amino acid sequence. Percentage overlap between repertoires was computed as shared unique clonotypes divided by the size of the smaller repertoire. RTK rarefaction, the Chao1 estimator, and Recon v2.1 estimates of unobserved clonotypes were used to assess repertoire richness. For all TCRbeta clonotypes obtained by the gDNA method from a few donors, generation probabilities were computed with OLGA. TCRdb obtained this table from immuneACCESS and retained in-frame rearrangements with V and J assigned. These tables miss some clones; where compared with another copy, unresolved V genes account for less than half of the shortfall, and the remainder is unexplained. Clone size and V and J calls were adopted from that table, with D and trimming inferred from the DNA. Present in this sample are over 800,000 clones, 80% to 95% of which were seen just once. The top ten constitute approximately 25% of the sample.

The sequenced sample was naive CD8+ T cells sorted from blood. Read against the paper, the sample's cell subset or site label means: CD45RA+CCR7+. The sequence derives from a man aged 25-45 years in good health.

The DNA sequence is as follows: TGTGCCAGCAGCTCGACTAGCGGGAGAGCCGGGGAGCTGTTTTTT. This encodes CASSSTSGRAGELFF. In this chain, TRBV5-5 is recombined with TRBJ2-2; the junction holds 12 bases that match TRBD2. Spanning cysteine to phenylalanine, the CDR3 consists of 15 amino acids. This entry keeps only the CDR3 DNA: 45 bases, framed from base 1. From V the trimming removes 3 bases and from J it removes 6 bases, while the gene matches leave 3 bases of the junction unaccounted for. CDR1 and CDR2 (SGHKS, YYEKEE) derive from the germline V gene (reference sequence).